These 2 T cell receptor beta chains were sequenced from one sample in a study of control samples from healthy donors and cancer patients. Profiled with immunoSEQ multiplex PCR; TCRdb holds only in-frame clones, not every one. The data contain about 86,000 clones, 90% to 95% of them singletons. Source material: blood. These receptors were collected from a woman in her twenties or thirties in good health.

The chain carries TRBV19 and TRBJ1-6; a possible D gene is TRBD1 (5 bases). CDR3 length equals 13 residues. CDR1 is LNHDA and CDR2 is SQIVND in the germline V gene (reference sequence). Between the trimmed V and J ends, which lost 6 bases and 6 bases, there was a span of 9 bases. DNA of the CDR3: TGTGCCAGTAGGACCCAGGGTAATTCACCCCTCCACTTT. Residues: CASRTQGNSPLHF.

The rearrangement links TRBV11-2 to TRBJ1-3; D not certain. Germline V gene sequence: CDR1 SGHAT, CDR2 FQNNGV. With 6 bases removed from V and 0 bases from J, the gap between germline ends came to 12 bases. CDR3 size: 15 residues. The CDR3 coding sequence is TGTGCCAGCAGGTCCGGGCAGCTCTCTGGAAACACCATATATTTT. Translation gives CASRSGQLSGNTIYF.